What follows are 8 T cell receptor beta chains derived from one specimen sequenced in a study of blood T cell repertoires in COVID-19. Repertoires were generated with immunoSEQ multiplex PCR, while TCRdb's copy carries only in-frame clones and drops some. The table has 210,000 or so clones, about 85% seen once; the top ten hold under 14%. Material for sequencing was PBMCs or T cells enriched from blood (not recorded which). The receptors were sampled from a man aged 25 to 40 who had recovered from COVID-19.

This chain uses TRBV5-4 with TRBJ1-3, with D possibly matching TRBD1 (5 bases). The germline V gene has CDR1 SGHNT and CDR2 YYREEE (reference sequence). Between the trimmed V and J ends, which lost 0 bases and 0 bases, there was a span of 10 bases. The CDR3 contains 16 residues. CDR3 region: CASSLGAGLSGNTIYF. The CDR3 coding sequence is TGTGCCAGCAGCTTGGGTGCAGGGCTCTCTGGAAACACCATATATTTT. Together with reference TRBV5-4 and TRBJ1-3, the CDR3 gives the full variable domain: ETGVTQSPTHLIKTRGQQVTLRCSSQSGHNTVSWYQQALGQGPQFIFQYYREEENGRGNFPPRFSGLQFPNYSSELNVNALELDDSALYLCASSLGAGLSGNTIYFGEGSWLTVV.

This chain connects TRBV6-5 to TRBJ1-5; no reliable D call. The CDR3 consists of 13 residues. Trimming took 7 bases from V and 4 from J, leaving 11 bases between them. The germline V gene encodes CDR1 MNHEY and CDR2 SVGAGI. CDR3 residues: CASKNSQNQPQHF. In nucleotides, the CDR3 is TGTGCCAGCAAAAACAGTCAAAATCAGCCCCAGCATTTT.

The CDR3 region is CASSQKAGENIQYF. Here the CDR3 DNA reads TGCGCCAGCAGCCAGAAGGCGGGGGAGAACATTCAGTACTTC. The V gene is TRBV5-1, the J gene TRBJ2-4, with 7 nucleotides matching TRBD2. CDR1 is SGHRS and CDR2 is YFSETQ in the germline V gene. Trimming cost V 4 bases and J 7 bases; bases outside gene matches: 8. The CDR3 totals 14 residues.

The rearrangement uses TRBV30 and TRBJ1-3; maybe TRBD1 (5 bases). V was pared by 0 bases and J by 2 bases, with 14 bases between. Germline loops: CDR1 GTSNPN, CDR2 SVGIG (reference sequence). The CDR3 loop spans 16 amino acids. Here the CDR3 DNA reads TGTGCCTGGAGTGTAGGGACTGATTCGCCTGGAAACACCATATATTTT. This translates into CAWSVGTDSPGNTIYF.

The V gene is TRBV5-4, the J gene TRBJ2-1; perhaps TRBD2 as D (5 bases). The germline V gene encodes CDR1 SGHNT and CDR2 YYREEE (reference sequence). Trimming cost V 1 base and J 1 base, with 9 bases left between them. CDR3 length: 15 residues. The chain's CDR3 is CASSLTGRSYNEQFF. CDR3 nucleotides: TGTGCCAGCAGCTTGACGGGGAGATCCTACAATGAGCAGTTCTTC.

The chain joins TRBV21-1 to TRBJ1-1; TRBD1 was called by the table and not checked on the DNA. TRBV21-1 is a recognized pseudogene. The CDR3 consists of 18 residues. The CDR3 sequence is CASSKARDRGCRDTEAFF. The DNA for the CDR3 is TGTGCCAGCAGCAAAGCGCGGGACAGGGGTTGTAGGGACACTGAAGCTTTCTTT.

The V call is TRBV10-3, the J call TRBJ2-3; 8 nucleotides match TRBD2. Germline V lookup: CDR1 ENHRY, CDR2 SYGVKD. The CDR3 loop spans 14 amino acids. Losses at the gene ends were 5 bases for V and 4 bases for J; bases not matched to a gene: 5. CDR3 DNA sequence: TGTGCCATCAGTCGGGGGGGCTTGGCAGATACGCAGTATTTT. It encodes CAISRGGLADTQYF.

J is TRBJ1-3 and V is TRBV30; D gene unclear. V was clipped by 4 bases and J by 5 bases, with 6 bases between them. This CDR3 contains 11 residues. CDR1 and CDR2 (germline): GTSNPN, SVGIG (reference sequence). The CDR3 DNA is TGTGCCTGGACTCAGAGAAACACCATATATTTT. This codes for CAWTQRNTIYF.